These 18 T cell receptor beta chains originate from one sample sequenced in a study of blood T cell repertoires in COVID-19. This table comes from immunoSEQ multiplex PCR, and its TCRdb copy is limited to in-frame clones, with some not included. Seen here are about 87,000 clones, over 70% observed once, and the top ten hold approximately 4%. The material sequenced was peripheral blood. Receptors were obtained from a woman in her fifties or sixties with acute or convalescent COVID-19.

This clone has only a few counts. The chain carries TRBV19 and TRBJ2-3, with D possibly matching TRBD1 (5 bases). CDR1 LNHDA and CDR2 SQIVND come from the germline V gene (reference sequence). The CDR3 runs to 16 residues. Trimming pared 2 bases from V and 4 bases from J, leaving 16 bases between. CDR3 sequence reads: CASSIKGAALADTQYF. The CDR3 region has the DNA TGTGCCAGTAGTATAAAAGGGGCGGCCTTAGCAGATACGCAGTATTTT.

The chain is built from TRBV7-9 and TRBJ1-1; no reliable D call. The CDR3 totals 12 residues. V was clipped by 3 bases and J by 3 bases, with 5 bases between them. CDR1 is SEHNR and CDR2 is FQNEAQ in the germline V gene (reference sequence). CDR3 DNA: TGTGCCAGCAGCTTCGGTGACACTGAAGCTTTCTTT. As protein: CASSFGDTEAFF.

This clone was observed a handful of times. The chain links TRBV7-9 to TRBJ1-2; D ambiguous. In germline, CDR1 is SEHNR, CDR2 FQNEAQ (reference sequence). CDR3 length: 12 residues. V lost 5 bases and J lost 3, with 7 bases in between. The CDR3 nucleotides are TGTGCCAGCAGCCTCCAGGACTATGGCTACACCTTC. This encodes CASSLQDYGYTF.

This chain uses TRBV7-2 with TRBJ1-5, with 7 bases aligning to TRBD1. Germline values: CDR1 SGHTA, CDR2 FQGNSA. Trimming at V came to 3 bases and at J to 5 bases, leaving 4 bases not matched to a gene. The CDR3 length is 14 residues. CDR3 bases: TGTGCCAGCAGCTTTGGACAGGCAGATCAGCCCCAGCATTTT. Its protein product is CASSFGQADQPQHF.

The V call is TRBV6-6, the J call TRBJ2-7; maybe TRBD2 (6 bases). Looked up from germline, CDR1 is MNHNY and CDR2 is SVGAGI (reference sequence). V lost 6 bases and J 0 bases, leaving 18 bases between the germline ends. CDR3 length: 16 amino acids. The CDR3: CASSSPAGGGSYEQYF. The CDR3 coding sequence is TGTGCCAGCAGCTCACCCGCCGGGGGAGGCTCCTACGAGCAGTACTTC.

This clone came up a few times. V and J are TRBV25-1 and TRBJ2-7, with TRBD2 matching over 9 bases. The germline V gene encodes CDR1 MGHDK and CDR2 SYGVNS. CDR3 size: 14 residues. Germline trimming cut 5 bases from V and 2 bases from J; bases unmatched to any gene: 4. CDR3 nucleotide sequence: TGTGCCAGCAGTTGGGAGCGGGGGGCCTACGAGCAGTACTTC. Translation gives CASSWERGAYEQYF.

The CDR3 loop is CASKSRGPGEQYF. The CDR3 nucleotides are TGTGCCAGCAAGTCGAGGGGGCCGGGGGAGCAGTACTTC. The chain uses TRBV6-5 and TRBJ2-7; 7 bases fit TRBD1. CDR1 MNHEY and CDR2 SVGAGI come from the germline V gene. This CDR3 has 13 residues. J gave up 7 bases and V 7 bases, and 10 bases lay outside the gene matches.

This chain links TRBV9 with TRBJ2-7; 9 positions match TRBD1. The germline V gene has CDR1 SGDLS and CDR2 YYNGEE. The CDR3 is 16 amino acids. J was trimmed by 4 bases and V by 4 bases; bases with no gene match: 12. CDR3 protein: CASSRAGQGPPYEQYF. In DNA, the CDR3 is TGTGCCAGCAGCAGAGCCGGACAGGGGCCACCATACGAGCAGTACTTC.

About this clone itself: Distinct nucleotide sequences in the sample also encode this CDR3. J is TRBJ1-6 and V is TRBV12-3 or TRBV12-4; tentatively, D is TRBD1 (6 bases). The CDR3 is 13 amino acids. V lost 3 bases and J lost 7, with 7 bases in between. The chain's CDR3 is CASSLQGNSPLHF. CDR3 DNA: TGTGCCAGCAGTTTGCAGGGGAATTCACCCCTCCACTTT.

The table lists this clone with a few counts. V gene TRBV30 combines with J gene TRBJ1-1; 9 nucleotides line up with TRBD1. Germline assignment: CDR1 GTSNPN and CDR2 SVGIG (reference sequence). The V segment lost 8 bases and the J segment 1 base; nucleotides outside the gene matches: 2. This CDR3 contains 12 residues. The CDR3 DNA is TGTGCCATGGGACAGGGGAACACTGAAGCTTTCTTT. Amino acids: CAMGQGNTEAFF.

V usage is TRBV2 and J usage is TRBJ1-2, with D unclear. The CDR3 covers 14 residues. The V gene lost 6 bases and the J gene lost 2 bases, with 13 bases spanning the gap. CDR1 and CDR2 (germline): SNHLY, FYNNEI. The CDR3 nucleotides are TGTGCCAGCAGCGGGCCGGGAGAAAACTATGGCTACACCTTC. It specifies CASSGPGENYGYTF.

This chain joins TRBV9 and TRBJ2-7; D unresolved. The CDR3 length is 13 residues. In germline, CDR1 is SGDLS, CDR2 YYNGEE. Between the trimmed V and J ends, which lost 3 bases and 1 base, there was a span of 8 bases. Here the CDR3 DNA reads TGTGCCAGCAGCGGGCAAGTTTCCTACGAGCAGTACTTC. Residues: CASSGQVSYEQYF. Full variable domain (remainder filled in from reference TRBV9 and TRBJ2-7): DSGVTQTPKHLITATGQRVTLRCSPRSGDLSVYWYQQSLDQGLQFLIQYYNGEERAKGNILERFSAQQFPDLHSELNLSSLELGDSALYFCASSGQVSYEQYFGPGTRLTVT.

The chain links TRBV9 to TRBJ2-2; perhaps TRBD2 as D (7 bases). The CDR3 spans 16 residues. Germline CDR1 is SGDLS and CDR2 is YYNGEE. Trimming stripped 0 bases from V and 5 bases from J, with 14 bases between. The CDR3 coding sequence is TGTGCCAGCAGCGTAGCTGAGGGGGGAGGGACCGGGGAGCTGTTTTTT. This encodes CASSVAEGGGTGELFF.

This clone appeared a few times. CDR3 residues: CASSTIFRRGTVSGYTF. In nucleotides, the CDR3 is TGTGCCAGTAGTACCATATTTAGGCGGGGGACGGTAAGCGGCTACACCTTC. The chain carries TRBV19 and TRBJ1-2; D possibly corresponds to TRBD1 (5 bases). Germline V gene data show CDR1 as LNHDA and CDR2 as SQIVND (reference sequence). Trimming cost V 4 bases and J 8 bases, with 26 bases left between them. The CDR3 extends over 17 amino acids.

The gene calls are TRBV5-6 and TRBJ1-5, with D unclear. This CDR3 spans 15 amino acids. V was trimmed by 0 bases and J by 4 bases, leaving 11 bases between them. Germline V gene data show CDR1 as SGHDT and CDR2 as YYEEEE. Here the CDR3 reads CASSLGEGRNQPQHF. CDR3 nucleotide sequence: TGTGCCAGCAGCTTGGGGGAGGGAAGGAATCAGCCCCAGCATTTT.

The J gene is TRBJ2-3, the V gene TRBV6-5, with a possible D match to TRBD1 (6 bases). Germline V lookup: CDR1 MNHEY, CDR2 SVGAGI. V was trimmed by 6 bases and J by 2 bases, leaving 12 bases between them. CDR3 length: 14 amino acids. DNA of the CDR3: TGTGCCAGCAGACAGGGTTTATACACAGATACGCAGTATTTT. It translates to CASRQGLYTDTQYF.

The chain carries TRBV2 and TRBJ2-5; 7 bases line up with TRBD1. V was clipped by 1 base and J by 6 bases; unmatched bases: 8. The CDR3 consists of 15 residues. The germline V gene encodes CDR1 SNHLY and CDR2 FYNNEI. The DNA of the CDR3 is TGTGCCAGCAGTGAAGAGGGGGCGACCTCAAAGACCCAGTACTTC. It specifies CASSEEGATSKTQYF.

CDR3: CASRDRATNYGYTF. CDR3 nucleotide sequence: TGTGCCAGCAGAGACAGAGCTACTAACTATGGCTACACCTTC. The chain carries TRBV2 and TRBJ1-2; a possible D gene is TRBD1 (5 bases). Germline V gives CDR1 SNHLY, CDR2 FYNNEI. Trimming removed 6 bases from V and 0 bases from J, with 11 bases in between. The CDR3 extends over 14 amino acids.